A selection of T cell receptor beta chains follows, all from one sample in a study. TCRdb re-analysed the RT-PCR reads in MiXCR, keeping a single row per CDR3 protein. The sample holds more than 600,000 distinct CDR3 sequences, 13% to 15% seen once. The specimen was memory CD4+ T cells from blood. These TCRs come from a female donor in good health, serving as a healthy control. The CDR3 runs from the conserved cysteine through the conserved F or W. A D gene is named only where the DNA matches it firmly. A row's size may be missing; if present it is once, few, many or a size class.

d_gene	abundance	j_gene	len	v_gene	CDR3aa	CDR3nt
TRBD1	many	TRBJ2-3	16	TRBV6-5	CASSTRTGVGTDTQYF	TGTGCCAGCAGTACCCGGACAGGGGTTGGGACAGATACGCAGTATTTT
NA	NA	TRBJ1-2	14	TRBV27	CASNPRVLYKGYTF	TGTGCCAGCAACCCCCGGGTCCTCTACAAGGGCTACACCTTC
TRBD1	NA	TRBJ1-1	15	TRBV4-2	CASLTGTGGYTEAFF	TGTGCCAGCCTCACAGGGACAGGGGGATACACTGAAGCTTTCTTT
NA	once	TRBJ1-3	13	TRBV7-9	CASSRREANTIYF	TGTGCCAGCAGCCGTAGGGAAGCGAACACCATATATTTT
NA	NA	TRBJ1-4	16	TRBV5-6	CASSWGWTATNEKLFF	TGTGCCAGCAGCTGGGGTTGGACTGCAACTAATGAAAAACTGTTTTTT
NA	few	TRBJ2-7	13	TRBV20-1	CSAWASGSYEQYF	TGCAGTGCGTGGGCATCGGGCTCCTACGAGCAGTACTTC
TRBD1	NA	TRBJ1-1	11	TRBV29-1	CSVCDRARAFF	TGCAGCGTCTGCGACAGGGCTAGAGCTTTCTTT
NA	NA	TRBJ2-5	15	TRBV5-4	CASSLGSTTRETQYF	TGTGCCAGCAGCTTGGGCTCTACAACCAGAGAGACCCAGTACTTC
NA	once	TRBJ2-3	15	TRBV27	CASSWQDREGAPQYF	TGTGCCAGCAGTTGGCAAGACAGGGAGGGGGCTCCGCAGTATTTT
TRBD1	few	TRBJ1-1	14	TRBV7-9	CASSTGQGWTEAFF	TGTGCCAGCAGCACGGGACAGGGATGGACTGAAGCTTTCTTT
TRBD1	NA	TRBJ1-2	12	TRBV9	CASSPGTVGYTF	TGTGCCAGCAGCCCCGGGACAGTTGGCTACACCTTC
TRBD2	few	TRBJ2-5	15	TRBV5-1	CASRPTSGAAKTQYF	TGCGCCAGCAGACCGACTAGCGGGGCCGCGAAGACCCAGTACTTC
NA	few	TRBJ1-2	16	TRBV27	CASSFSGTDANYGYTF	TGTGCCAGCAGTTTCTCCGGGACGGATGCAAACTATGGCTACACCTTC
NA	few	TRBJ2-5	14	TRBV24-1	CATSAGGTKETQYF	TGTGCCACCAGTGCTGGGGGGACCAAAGAGACCCAGTACTTC
NA	NA	TRBJ2-6	18	TRBV4-3	CASSQEGIQGSGANVLTF	TGCGCCAGCAGCCAAGAGGGGATACAGGGTTCCGGGGCCAACGTCCTGACTTTC
NA	NA	TRBJ1-1	14	TRBV4-2	CASSQGGDITEAFF	TGTGCCAGCAGCCAAGGGGGGGACATAACTGAAGCTTTCTTT
TRBD2	NA	TRBJ2-1	14	TRBV20-1	CSAHASGRKGEQFF	TGCAGTGCCCACGCTAGCGGGAGGAAGGGTGAGCAGTTCTTC
TRBD1	NA	TRBJ2-7	15	TRBV9	CASSLLPGTAYEQYF	TGTGCCAGCAGCCTACTACCCGGGACAGCCTACGAGCAGTACTTC
NA	NA	TRBJ1-4	14	TRBV18	CASSPRETNEKLFF	TGTGCCAGCTCACCCAGGGAAACTAATGAAAAACTGTTTTTT
TRBD2	few	TRBJ2-2	15	TRBV5-4	CASSSKTSLAGELFF	TGTGCCAGCAGCTCGAAGACTAGCCTGGCCGGGGAGCTGTTTTTT
NA	few	TRBJ2-3	17	TRBV7-9	CASSPSLGMTSTDTQYF	TGTGCCAGCAGCCCCTCCCTGGGGATGACTAGCACAGATACGCAGTATTTT
NA	few	TRBJ1-2	13	TRBV20-1	CSAPGGRNNGYTF	TGCAGTGCCCCGGGGGGGCGTAATAATGGCTACACCTTC